This T cell receptor beta chain was obtained from a study of radiation and T cells in renal cell carcinoma. General observations from the study: Baseline intratumoral clonotype presence is unknown without pretreatment biopsies.

Comment on this clone: Its antigen is undetermined.

This table comes from immunoSEQ multiplex PCR, and its TCRdb copy is limited to in-frame clones, with some not included. The profile shows approximately 90,000 clones, around 85% of them singletons. The time point denotes: blood 4 weeks post-SBRT, at nephrectomy. The treatment here: 15 Gy SBRT to primary tumor, nephrectomy 4 weeks later. This renal cell carcinoma was of the clear cell type. The sequencing used blood, collected from a patient whose treatment included radiotherapy and nephrectomy. The clonotype originates from a man aged 50-59 years with renal cell carcinoma.

The chain's CDR3 is CASSLFRAGTRSYEQYF. The CDR3 bases are TGTGCCAGCAGCTTGTTTCGGGCAGGGACCAGATCCTACGAGCAGTACTTC. The V call is TRBV5-8, the J call TRBJ2-7; possibly TRBD1 or TRBD2 for D (5 bases each). The germline gives CDR1 SGHTS, CDR2 YDEGEE. The CDR3 loop spans 17 amino acids. V shed 1 base and J shed 1 base, with 18 bases lying between them.